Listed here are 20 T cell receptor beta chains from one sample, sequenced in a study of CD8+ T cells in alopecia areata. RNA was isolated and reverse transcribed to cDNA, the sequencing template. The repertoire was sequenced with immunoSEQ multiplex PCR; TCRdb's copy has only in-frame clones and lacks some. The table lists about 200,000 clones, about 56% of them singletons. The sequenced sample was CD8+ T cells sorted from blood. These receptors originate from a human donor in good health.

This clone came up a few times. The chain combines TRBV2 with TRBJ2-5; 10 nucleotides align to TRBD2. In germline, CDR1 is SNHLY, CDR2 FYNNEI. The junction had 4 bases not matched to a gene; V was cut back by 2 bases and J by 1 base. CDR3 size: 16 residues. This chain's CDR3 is CASSEISGGFQETQYF. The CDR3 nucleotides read TGTGCCAGCAGTGAAATTAGCGGGGGGTTCCAAGAGACCCAGTACTTC.

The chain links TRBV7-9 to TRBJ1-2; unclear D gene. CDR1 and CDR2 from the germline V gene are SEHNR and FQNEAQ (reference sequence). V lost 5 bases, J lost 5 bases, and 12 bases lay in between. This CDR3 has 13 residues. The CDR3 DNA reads TGTGCCAGCAGCGTATCTCCGGAATATGGCTACACCTTC. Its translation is CASSVSPEYGYTF. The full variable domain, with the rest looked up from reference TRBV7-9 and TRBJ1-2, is DTGVSQNPRHKITKRGQNVTFRCDPISEHNRLYWYRQTLGQGPEFLTYFQNEAQLEKSRLLSDRFSAERPKGSFSTLEIQRTEQGDSAMYLCASSVSPEYGYTFGSGTRLTVV.

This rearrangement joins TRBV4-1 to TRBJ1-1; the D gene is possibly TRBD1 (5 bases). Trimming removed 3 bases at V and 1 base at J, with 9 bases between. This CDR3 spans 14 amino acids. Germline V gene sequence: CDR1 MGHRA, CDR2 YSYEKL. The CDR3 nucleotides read TGCGCCAGCAGCCACTTAGGACAGAACACTGAAGCTTTCTTT. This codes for CASSHLGQNTEAFF.

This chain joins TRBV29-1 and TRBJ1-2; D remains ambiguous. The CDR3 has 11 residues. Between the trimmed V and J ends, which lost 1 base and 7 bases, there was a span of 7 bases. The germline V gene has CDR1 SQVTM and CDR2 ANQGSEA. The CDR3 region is CSVEGWPGYTF. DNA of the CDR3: TGCAGCGTTGAAGGGTGGCCTGGCTACACCTTC.

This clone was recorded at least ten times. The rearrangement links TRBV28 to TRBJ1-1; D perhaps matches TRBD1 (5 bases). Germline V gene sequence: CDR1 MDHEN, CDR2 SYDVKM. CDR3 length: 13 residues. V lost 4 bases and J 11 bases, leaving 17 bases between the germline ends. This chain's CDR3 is CASSSGITTGAFF. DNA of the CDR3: TGTGCCAGCAGTTCAGGGATCACTACGGGCGCTTTCTTT.

The CDR3 DNA reads as TGTGCCAGCACCGAGCGGGGCAGCGGGGGTCAAGAGACCCAGTACTTC. Translated, it gives CASTERGSGGQETQYF. The V gene is TRBV2, the J gene TRBJ2-5; 8 bases fit TRBD2. V lost 7 bases to trimming and J lost 2 bases; unmatched junction nucleotides: 12. Germline V gives CDR1 SNHLY, CDR2 FYNNEI. This CDR3 spans 16 amino acids. Full variable domain (missing parts from reference TRBV2 and TRBJ2-5): EPEVTQTPSHQVTQMGQEVILRCVPISNHLYFYWYRQILGQKVEFLVSFYNNEISEKSEIFDDQFSVERPDGSNFTLKIRSTKLEDSAMYFCASTERGSGGQETQYFGPGTRLLVL.

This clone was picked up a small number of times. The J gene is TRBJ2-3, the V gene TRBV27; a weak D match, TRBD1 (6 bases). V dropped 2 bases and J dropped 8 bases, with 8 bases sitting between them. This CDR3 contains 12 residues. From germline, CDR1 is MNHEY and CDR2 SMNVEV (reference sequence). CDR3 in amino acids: CASSLGGATQYF. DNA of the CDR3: TGTGCCAGCAGTTTAGGGGGCGCTACGCAGTATTTT.

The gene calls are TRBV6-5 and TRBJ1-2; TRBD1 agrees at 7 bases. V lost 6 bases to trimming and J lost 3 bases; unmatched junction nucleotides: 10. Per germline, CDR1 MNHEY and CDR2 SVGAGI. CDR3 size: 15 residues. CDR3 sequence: CASSSVQGLDYGYTF. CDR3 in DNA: TGTGCCAGCAGCTCAGTACAGGGGCTTGACTATGGCTACACCTTC.

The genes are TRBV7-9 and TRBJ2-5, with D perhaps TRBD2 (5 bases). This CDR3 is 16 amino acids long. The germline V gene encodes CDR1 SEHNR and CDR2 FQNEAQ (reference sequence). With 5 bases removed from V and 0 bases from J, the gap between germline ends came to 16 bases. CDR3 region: CASSPAIGEHQETQYF. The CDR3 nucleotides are TGTGCCAGCAGCCCCGCCATCGGGGAGCACCAAGAGACCCAGTACTTC.

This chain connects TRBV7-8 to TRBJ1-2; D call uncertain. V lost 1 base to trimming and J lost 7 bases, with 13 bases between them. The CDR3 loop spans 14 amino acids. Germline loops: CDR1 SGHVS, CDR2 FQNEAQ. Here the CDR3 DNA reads TGTGCCAGCAGCTTAGGACAAAGCTTGCTTGGCTACACCTTC. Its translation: CASSLGQSLLGYTF.

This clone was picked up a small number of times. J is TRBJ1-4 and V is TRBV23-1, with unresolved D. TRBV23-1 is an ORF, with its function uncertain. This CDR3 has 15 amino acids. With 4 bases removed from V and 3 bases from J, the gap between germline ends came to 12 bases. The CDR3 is CASSRLWESNEKLFF. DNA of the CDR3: TGCGCCAGCAGTCGTCTCTGGGAGTCTAATGAAAAACTGTTTTTT.

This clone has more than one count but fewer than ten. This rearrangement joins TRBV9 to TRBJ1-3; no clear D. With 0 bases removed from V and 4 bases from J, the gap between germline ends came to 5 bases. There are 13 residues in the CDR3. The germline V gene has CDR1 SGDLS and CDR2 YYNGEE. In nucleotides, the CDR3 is TGTGCCAGCAGCGTAGCTGGGGGAAACACCATATATTTT. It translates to CASSVAGGNTIYF.

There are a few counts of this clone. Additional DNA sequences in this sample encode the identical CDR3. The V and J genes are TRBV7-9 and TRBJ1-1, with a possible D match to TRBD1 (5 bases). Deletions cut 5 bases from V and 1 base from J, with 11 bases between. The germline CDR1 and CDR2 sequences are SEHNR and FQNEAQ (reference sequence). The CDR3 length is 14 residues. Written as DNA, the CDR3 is TGTGCCAGCAGCCTAGGGCAGGGGAACACTGAAGCTTTCTTT. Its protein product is CASSLGQGNTEAFF.

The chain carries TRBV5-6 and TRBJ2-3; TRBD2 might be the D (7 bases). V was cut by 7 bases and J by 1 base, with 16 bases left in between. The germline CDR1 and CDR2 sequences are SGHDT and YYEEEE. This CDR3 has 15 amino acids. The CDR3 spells CASPAWGGGTDTQYF. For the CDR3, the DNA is TGTGCCAGCCCTGCGTGGGGGGGCGGCACAGATACGCAGTATTTT.

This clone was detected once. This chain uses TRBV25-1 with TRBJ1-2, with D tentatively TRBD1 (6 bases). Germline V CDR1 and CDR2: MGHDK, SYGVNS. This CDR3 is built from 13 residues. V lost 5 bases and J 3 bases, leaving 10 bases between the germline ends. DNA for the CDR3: TGTGCCAGCAGTTGGGAGGGGGACTATGGCTACACCTTC. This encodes CASSWEGDYGYTF.

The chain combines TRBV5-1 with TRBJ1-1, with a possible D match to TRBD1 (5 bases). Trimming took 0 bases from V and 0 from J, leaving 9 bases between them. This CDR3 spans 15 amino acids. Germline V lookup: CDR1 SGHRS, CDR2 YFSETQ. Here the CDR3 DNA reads TGCGCCAGCAGCTTGGGACAGAGAATGAACACTGAAGCTTTCTTT. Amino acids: CASSLGQRMNTEAFF.

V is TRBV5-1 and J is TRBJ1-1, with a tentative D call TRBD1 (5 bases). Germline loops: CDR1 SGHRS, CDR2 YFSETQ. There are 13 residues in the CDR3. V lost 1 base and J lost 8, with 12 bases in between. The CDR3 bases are TGCGCCAGCAGCTTGATCGTGCGGGACGAAGCTTTCTTT. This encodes CASSLIVRDEAFF.

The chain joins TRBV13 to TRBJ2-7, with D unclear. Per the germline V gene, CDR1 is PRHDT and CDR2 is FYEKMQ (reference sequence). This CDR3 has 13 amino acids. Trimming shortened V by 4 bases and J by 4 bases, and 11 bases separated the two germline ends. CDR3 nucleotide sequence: TGTGCCAGCAGCTCTACGGAGCAGTACGAGCAGTACTTC. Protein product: CASSSTEQYEQYF.

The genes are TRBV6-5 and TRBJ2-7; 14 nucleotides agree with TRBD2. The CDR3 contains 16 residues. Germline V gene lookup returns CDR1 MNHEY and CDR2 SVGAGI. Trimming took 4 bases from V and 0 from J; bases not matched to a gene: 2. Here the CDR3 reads CASSSGTSGSSYEQYF. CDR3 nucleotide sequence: TGTGCCAGCAGTTCAGGGACTAGCGGGAGCTCCTACGAGCAGTACTTC.

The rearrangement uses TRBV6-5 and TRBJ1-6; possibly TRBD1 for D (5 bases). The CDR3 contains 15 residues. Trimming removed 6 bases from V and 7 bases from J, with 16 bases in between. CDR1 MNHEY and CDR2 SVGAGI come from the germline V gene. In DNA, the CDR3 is TGTGCCAGCAGCCAGAACCCGGGGGGAAATTCACCCCTCCACTTT. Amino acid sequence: CASSQNPGGNSPLHF.